This T cell receptor (beta chain) derives from a study of T-cell reconstitution after alpha-beta-depleted transplantation in children. CDR1 is DFQATT, CDR2 SNEGSKA, per germline (reference sequence). The V end was cut by 5 bases, the J end by 2 bases, with 16 bases between. The CDR3 runs to 15 residues. Comments on this clonotype: The antigen remains undetermined.

Unique molecular identifiers were used in preparing the TCRbeta library. Each CDR3 protein is one row after TCRdb ran MiXCR on the PCR reads. Of roughly 570,000 distinct CDR3 sequences detected, roughly a quarter appear once; the ten largest clones hold 30% to 45%. Overall study findings and caveats: Several hundred expanded graft clones reportedly gave rise to the alpha-beta T cells present about two months after transplant. A year post-transplant, T-cell counts and diversity derived mostly from newly produced T cells.

The clonotype originates from a boy under two years old with Wiskott-Aldrich syndrome, due to receive a stem cell transplant. Sequenced material: PBMCs, taken before TCRalphabeta/CD19-depleted stem cell transplant. The rearrangement links TRBV20-1 to TRBJ1-5; D unresolved. This CDR3 reads CSALDRRGGNQPQHF. The CDR3 DNA is TGCAGTGCTCTAGATCGGCGCGGAGGCAATCAGCCCCAGCATTTT.